This paragraph reports one TCR beta chain. Its specificity is unknown. The CDR3 totals 17 residues. The V end was cut by 0 bases, the J end by 0 bases, with 14 bases between. Germline values: CDR1 SGDLS, CDR2 YYNGEE. The data belong to a study of vaccination effects on CD4 cells after COVID-19. Antigen-specific CD4+ T cells expanded by the ViraFEST assay with viral peptide pools were then sequenced. Upon completion of about eleven days in culture, CD4+ T cells were isolated. Infection with SARS-CoV-2 occurred in the person between March and December 2020, and PCR confirmed it. Only in-frame clones appear in the TCRdb table, and some are missing; sequencing was by immunoSEQ multiplex PCR. The sample carries around 37,000 clones, 73% recorded once.

The rearrangement links TRBV9 to TRBJ2-3; maybe TRBD1 (5 bases). The source was CD4+ T cells from PBMCs cultured with a peptide pool, collected before COVID-19 vaccination. This TCR came from a human donor who had a prior SARS-CoV-2 infection. The CDR3 protein is CASSVEGGALSTDTQYF. In DNA, the CDR3 is TGTGCCAGCAGCGTAGAAGGTGGGGCCCTGAGCACAGATACGCAGTATTTT.